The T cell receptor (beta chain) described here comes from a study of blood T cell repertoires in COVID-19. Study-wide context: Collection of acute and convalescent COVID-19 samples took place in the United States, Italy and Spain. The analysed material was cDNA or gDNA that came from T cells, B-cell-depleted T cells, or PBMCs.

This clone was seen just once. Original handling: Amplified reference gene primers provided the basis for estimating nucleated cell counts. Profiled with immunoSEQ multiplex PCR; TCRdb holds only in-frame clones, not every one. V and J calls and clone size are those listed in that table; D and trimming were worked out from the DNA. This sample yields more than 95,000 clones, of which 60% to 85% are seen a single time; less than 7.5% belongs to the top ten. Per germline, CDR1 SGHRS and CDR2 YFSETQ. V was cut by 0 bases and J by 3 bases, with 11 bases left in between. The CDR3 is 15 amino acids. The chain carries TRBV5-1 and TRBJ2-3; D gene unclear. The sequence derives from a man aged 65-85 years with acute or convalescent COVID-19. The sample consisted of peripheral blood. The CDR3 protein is CASSLAVIKTDTQYF. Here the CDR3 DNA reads TGCGCCAGCAGCTTGGCCGTTATAAAAACAGATACGCAGTATTTT.